This entry describes one T cell receptor (beta chain). Germline CDR1 reads LGHDT; CDR2 reads YNNKEL (reference sequence). The CDR3 runs to 14 residues. With 1 base clipped from V and 6 bases from J, the junction kept 5 bases outside the gene matches. The data originate from a study of T cell responses to AZD1222 COVID-19 vaccine. Profiled with immunoSEQ multiplex PCR; TCRdb holds only in-frame clones, not every one. The data show 90,000 to 150,000 clones, with 75% to 95% seen just once and under 4.5% held by the top ten. J is TRBJ2-7 and V is TRBV3-1 (or the pseudogene TRBV3-2), with 8 nucleotides matching TRBD1. The receptor was isolated from an adult who received the MenACWY meningococcal vaccine as a control. Sequenced material: peripheral blood, taken 28 days after the second dose of the MenACWY control vaccine. This CDR3 is CASSQGLDRVEQYF. CDR3 coding DNA: TGTGCCAGCAGCCAAGGCCTGGACAGGGTCGAGCAGTACTTC.